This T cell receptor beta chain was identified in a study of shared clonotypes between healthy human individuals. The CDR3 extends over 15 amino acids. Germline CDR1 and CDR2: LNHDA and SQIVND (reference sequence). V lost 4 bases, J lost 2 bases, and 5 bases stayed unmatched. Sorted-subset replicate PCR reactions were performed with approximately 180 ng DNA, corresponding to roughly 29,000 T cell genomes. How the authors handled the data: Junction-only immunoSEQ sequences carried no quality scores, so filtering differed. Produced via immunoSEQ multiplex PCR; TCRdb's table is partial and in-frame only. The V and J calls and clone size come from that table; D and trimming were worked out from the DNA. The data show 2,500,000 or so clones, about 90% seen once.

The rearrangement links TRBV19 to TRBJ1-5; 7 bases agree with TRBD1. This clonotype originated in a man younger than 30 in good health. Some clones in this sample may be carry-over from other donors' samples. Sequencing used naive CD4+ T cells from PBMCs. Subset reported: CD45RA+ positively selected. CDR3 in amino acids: CASSTWTGGNQPQHF. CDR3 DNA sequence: TGTGCCAGTAGTACCTGGACAGGTGGCAATCAGCCCCAGCATTTT.